These T cell receptor beta chains were read from a single sample in a study of CD4+ T cells in melanoma. Only in-frame clones appear in the TCRdb table, and some are missing; sequencing was by immunoSEQ multiplex PCR. The sample contains over 10,000 clones, more than 60% of which appear only once. The source material was cells from a culture (not recorded whether cultured in vitro). All receptors come from a human donor with melanoma. Each CDR3 is given with its conserved first and last residue. D genes are given only for firm matches. Some rows have no size entry. The others give once, few or many, or a class for an expanded clone.

j_gene: TRBJ2-7; abundance: few; len: 15; v_gene: TRBV4-1; d_gene: TRBD2; CDR3aa: CASSQASGGAYEQYF; CDR3nt: TGCGCCAGCAGCCAAGCTAGCGGGGGAGCTTACGAGCAGTACTTC
j_gene: TRBJ2-7; abundance: NA; len: 13; v_gene: TRBV5-5; d_gene: TRBD1; CDR3aa: CASRSGQTYEQYF; CDR3nt: TGTGCCAGCAGATCGGGACAGACCTACGAGCAGTACTTC
j_gene: TRBJ2-5; abundance: NA; len: 14; v_gene: TRBV5-1; d_gene: TRBD1; CDR3aa: CASSPGQAQETQYF; CDR3nt: TGCGCCAGCAGCCCGGGACAGGCTCAAGAGACCCAGTACTTC
j_gene: TRBJ1-6; abundance: few; len: 13; v_gene: TRBV6-6; d_gene: TRBD1; CDR3aa: CATKTGTNSPLHF; CDR3nt: TGTGCCACCAAGACAGGGACCAATTCACCCCTCCACTTT
j_gene: TRBJ2-7; abundance: NA; len: 14; v_gene: TRBV27; d_gene: TRBD1; CDR3aa: CASSVTGTSYEQYF; CDR3nt: TGTGCCAGCAGTGTGACAGGGACCTCCTACGAGCAGTACTTC
j_gene: TRBJ1-1; abundance: NA; len: 13; v_gene: TRBV5-8; d_gene: NA; CDR3aa: CASSPWVHTEAFF; CDR3nt: TGTGCCAGCAGCCCCTGGGTCCACACTGAAGCTTTCTTT
j_gene: TRBJ1-3; abundance: few; len: 13; v_gene: TRBV10-2; d_gene: NA; CDR3aa: CASSPGTGNTIYF; CDR3nt: TGCGCCAGCAGCCCGGGCACTGGAAACACCATATATTTT
j_gene: TRBJ2-1; abundance: NA; len: 16; v_gene: TRBV7-3; d_gene: NA; CDR3aa: CASSIRGGAVVYEQFF; CDR3nt: TGTGCCAGCAGCATAAGGGGGGGGGCCGTCGTCTATGAGCAGTTCTTC
j_gene: TRBJ2-7; abundance: medium-sized; len: 13; v_gene: TRBV4-1; d_gene: NA; CDR3aa: CASSQGEEREQYF; CDR3nt: TGCGCCAGCAGCCAAGGAGAGGAGCGCGAGCAGTACTTC
j_gene: TRBJ1-5; abundance: NA; len: 13; v_gene: TRBV25-1; d_gene: NA; CDR3aa: CASAESGNQPQHF; CDR3nt: TGTGCCAGCGCCGAATCTGGCAATCAGCCCCAGCATTTT
j_gene: TRBJ1-2; abundance: NA; len: 14; v_gene: TRBV2; d_gene: TRBD1; CDR3aa: CASRGTGDYSGYTF; CDR3nt: TGTGCCAGCAGGGGGACAGGGGATTATAGTGGCTACACCTTC
j_gene: TRBJ2-4; abundance: NA; len: 15; v_gene: TRBV10-3; d_gene: TRBD1; CDR3aa: CAISEPRTGGKIQYF; CDR3nt: TGTGCCATCAGTGAGCCGAGGACAGGGGGGAAGATTCAGTACTTC
j_gene: TRBJ1-1; abundance: NA; len: 14; v_gene: TRBV5-1; d_gene: TRBD1; CDR3aa: CASSFGGQGSEAFF; CDR3nt: TGCGCCAGCAGCTTCGGGGGACAGGGTAGCGAAGCTTTCTTT
j_gene: TRBJ1-1; abundance: NA; len: 17; v_gene: TRBV4-1; d_gene: NA; CDR3aa: CASSLFGVGGLNTEAFF; CDR3nt: TGCGCCAGCAGCCTTTTTGGGGTGGGGGGGTTGAACACTGAAGCTTTCTTT
j_gene: TRBJ1-2; abundance: NA; len: 14; v_gene: TRBV19; d_gene: TRBD1; CDR3aa: CASSTKGQGYGYTF; CDR3nt: TGTGCCAGTAGTACGAAGGGACAGGGGTATGGCTACACCTTC
j_gene: TRBJ1-1; abundance: NA; len: 13; v_gene: TRBV5-6; d_gene: NA; CDR3aa: CASSFQHSGGAFF; CDR3nt: TGTGCCAGCAGCTTTCAACACTCGGGGGGGGCTTTCTTT
j_gene: TRBJ2-7; abundance: NA; len: 17; v_gene: TRBV12-5; d_gene: TRBD1; CDR3aa: CASGLEPTGSLSMEQYF; CDR3nt: TGTGCTAGTGGTTTGGAACCGACAGGGTCCTTAAGTATGGAGCAGTACTTC
j_gene: TRBJ2-4; abundance: NA; len: 17; v_gene: TRBV5-5; d_gene: TRBD1; CDR3aa: CASSLKERGQTGTIQYF; CDR3nt: TGTGCCAGCAGCTTGAAGGAGAGGGGACAGACGGGAACCATTCAGTACTTC
j_gene: TRBJ2-3; abundance: NA; len: 17; v_gene: TRBV7-6; d_gene: TRBD2; CDR3aa: CASSLGLAGGSTDTQYF; CDR3nt: TGTGCCAGCAGCTTGGGGCTAGCGGGGGGTAGCACAGATACGCAGTATTTT
j_gene: TRBJ1-1; abundance: NA; len: 13; v_gene: TRBV6-5; d_gene: NA; CDR3aa: CASSYGGGSEAFF; CDR3nt: TGTGCCAGCAGTTACGGTGGGGGGAGTGAAGCTTTCTTT
j_gene: TRBJ1-4; abundance: few; len: 15; v_gene: TRBV6-5; d_gene: NA; CDR3aa: CASRALQRGNEKLFF; CDR3nt: TGTGCCAGCAGGGCTCTACAGCGGGGGAATGAAAAACTGTTTTTT
j_gene: TRBJ1-6; abundance: NA; len: 12; v_gene: TRBV2; d_gene: TRBD1; CDR3aa: CASSGQGSPLHF; CDR3nt: TGTGCCAGCAGTGGACAGGGGTCTCCCCTCCACTTT
j_gene: TRBJ1-1; abundance: NA; len: 17; v_gene: TRBV19; d_gene: TRBD1; CDR3aa: CASSIRTGGGRTAEAFF; CDR3nt: TGTGCCAGTAGTATCAGGACAGGCGGGGGTCGGACCGCTGAAGCTTTCTTT
j_gene: TRBJ2-1; abundance: NA; len: 15; v_gene: TRBV19; d_gene: TRBD2; CDR3aa: CASKSRGVRYNEQFF; CDR3nt: TGTGCCAGTAAATCGCGGGGGGTACGATACAATGAGCAGTTCTTC
j_gene: TRBJ2-1; abundance: NA; len: 14; v_gene: TRBV7-2; d_gene: NA; CDR3aa: CASKPAGARNEQFF; CDR3nt: TGTGCCAGCAAGCCCGCGGGGGCGCGAAATGAGCAGTTCTTC
j_gene: TRBJ1-2; abundance: NA; len: 14; v_gene: TRBV18; d_gene: NA; CDR3aa: CASSPRGAEDGYTF; CDR3nt: TGTGCCAGCTCACCCCGGGGCGCCGAGGATGGCTACACCTTC